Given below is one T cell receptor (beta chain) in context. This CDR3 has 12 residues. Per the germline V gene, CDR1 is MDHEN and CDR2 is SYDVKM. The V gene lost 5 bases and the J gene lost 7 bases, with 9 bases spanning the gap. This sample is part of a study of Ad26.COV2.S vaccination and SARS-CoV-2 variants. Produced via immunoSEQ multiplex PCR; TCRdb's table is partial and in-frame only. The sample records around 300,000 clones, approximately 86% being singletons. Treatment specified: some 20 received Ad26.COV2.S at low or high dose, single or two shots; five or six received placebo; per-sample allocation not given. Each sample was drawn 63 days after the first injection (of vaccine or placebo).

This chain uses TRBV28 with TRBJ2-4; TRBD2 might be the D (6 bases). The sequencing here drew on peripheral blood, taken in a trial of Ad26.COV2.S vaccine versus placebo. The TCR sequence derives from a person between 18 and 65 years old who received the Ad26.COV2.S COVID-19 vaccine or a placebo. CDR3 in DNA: TGTGCCAGCAGTCTCCGGGGGAACATTCAGTACTTC. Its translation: CASSLRGNIQYF.